The sequence of this TCR beta chain was determined in a study of metastatic and nonmetastatic thyroid tumors. TCRdb re-analyzed the PCR reads using MiXCR. The sample has several thousand clones, about 30% seen once. The CDR3 is 14 amino acids. Germline-derived CDR1 and CDR2 are KGHSH and LQKENI. V lost 4 bases and J 2 bases, leaving 9 bases between the germline ends. Until they underwent thyroid surgery, no patient had received any treatment. J is TRBJ2-1 and V is TRBV18; tentatively, D is TRBD2 (6 bases). Material for sequencing was tumor tissue. The origin of this receptor is a male donor with papillary thyroid cancer or a benign thyroid nodule (not recorded which). Some clones in this sample may be carry-over from other donors' samples. The CDR3 protein is CASSRGGTYNEQFF. The DNA for the CDR3 is TGTGCCAGCTCACGCGGAGGGACCTACAATGAGCAGTTCTTC.